These T cell receptor beta chains were read from a single sample in a study of blood T cell repertoires in COVID-19. Here immunoSEQ multiplex PCR was the method, and the copy in TCRdb shows in-frame clones only, minus some. The profile shows about 190,000 clones, 80% to 85% of them singletons. Sequencing input: PBMCs or T cells enriched from blood (not recorded which). These receptor sequences come from a woman in her thirties who had been exposed to COVID-19. Both conserved end residues are trimmed from each CDR3. The order of the fields is V gene, clone size, CDR3 protein. Clone size appears in some rows only: once, few, many, or a class for an expanded clone.

v_gene: TRBV5-1; abundance: .; CDR3aa: ASSFQGGAPEAF
v_gene: TRBV4-1; abundance: .; CDR3aa: ASSQGLLGGPNTEAF
v_gene: TRBV9; abundance: .; CDR3aa: ASSVDGHSNQPQH
v_gene: TRBV30; abundance: .; CDR3aa: AGWDRVNTDTQY
v_gene: TRBV7-6; abundance: .; CDR3aa: ASSQTLLAGGDTQY
v_gene: TRBV29-1; abundance: .; CDR3aa: SVVGSPNEKLF
v_gene: TRBV18; abundance: .; CDR3aa: ASSPGWEAYEQY
v_gene: TRBV28; abundance: .; CDR3aa: ASSLRQGWTDTQY
v_gene: TRBV7-2; abundance: .; CDR3aa: ASSLSGAPGAQY
v_gene: TRBV4-1; abundance: .; CDR3aa: ASSRGDLQETQY
v_gene: TRBV7-9; abundance: .; CDR3aa: ASGGWGSITQPQH
v_gene: TRBV18; abundance: .; CDR3aa: ASSPGQGNTEAF
v_gene: TRBV6-2/TRBV6-3; abundance: .; CDR3aa: ASSQGHPGMNTEAF
v_gene: TRBV6-5; abundance: .; CDR3aa: ASSYSGGEAF
v_gene: TRBV27; abundance: .; CDR3aa: ASSLSGGGPYNEQF
v_gene: TRBV3-1/TRBV3-2; abundance: .; CDR3aa: ASSQENSNEKLF
v_gene: TRBV6-5; abundance: .; CDR3aa: ASSTLTGGPEKLF
v_gene: TRBV4-1; abundance: .; CDR3aa: ASSTREGEKLF
v_gene: TRBV10-1; abundance: few; CDR3aa: ASTGGTQY
v_gene: TRBV30; abundance: few; CDR3aa: AWWPEGQYYGYT
v_gene: TRBV7-9; abundance: .; CDR3aa: ASSLSGRLPEAF
v_gene: TRBV5-4; abundance: .; CDR3aa: ASSPGLAGAILTTDTQY
v_gene: TRBV5-1; abundance: .; CDR3aa: ASSLTGPGELF
v_gene: TRBV5-8; abundance: .; CDR3aa: ASSRVLYNEQF
v_gene: TRBV27; abundance: .; CDR3aa: ASSSRTGGVEDTQY
v_gene: TRBV25-1; abundance: .; CDR3aa: ASSDRNTQGYT
v_gene: TRBV15; abundance: .; CDR3aa: ATSRAGQGSNQPQH
v_gene: TRBV7-9; abundance: .; CDR3aa: ASSLGAGWTEAF
v_gene: TRBV2; abundance: .; CDR3aa: ASSEGAASSYEQY
v_gene: TRBV15; abundance: few; CDR3aa: ATSRLASGTGMGNTIY
v_gene: TRBV7-9; abundance: .; CDR3aa: ASSLVPSSGNTIY
v_gene: TRBV5-4; abundance: .; CDR3aa: ASSLGRGADTQY
v_gene: TRBV5-1; abundance: few; CDR3aa: ASSLADRSGANVLT
v_gene: TRBV29-1; abundance: .; CDR3aa: SVAGRTNEKLF
v_gene: TRBV10-2; abundance: .; CDR3aa: ASTVGGPTEAF
v_gene: TRBV5-6; abundance: .; CDR3aa: ASSLRLFGNTIY
v_gene: TRBV30; abundance: .; CDR3aa: AWSRTGNNSPLH
v_gene: TRBV6-1; abundance: .; CDR3aa: ASSEVAGGGEKLF
v_gene: TRBV9; abundance: .; CDR3aa: ASSVASGGAAVYEQY
v_gene: TRBV5-1; abundance: .; CDR3aa: ASSSGQTGNYGYT
v_gene: TRBV5-1; abundance: once; CDR3aa: ASSRYPRWNEQF
v_gene: TRBV5-1; abundance: .; CDR3aa: ASSLLGQGPSNYGYT
v_gene: TRBV25-1; abundance: .; CDR3aa: ASSETGAGGLYGYT
v_gene: TRBV5-6; abundance: .; CDR3aa: ASRTGSVSPLH